One and the same sample provided the 29 T cell receptor beta chains below, sequenced in a study of T cell repertoires in cytomegalovirus infection (dated by TCRdb to between 2017 and 2020). Antigens for these TCRs are unknown. Sequenced on an Illumina HiSeq 1500. TCRdb ran its own pipeline on the public reads, namely fastp trimming at Q25 and MiXCR clone calling, and kept in-frame beta chains. All rows with the same CDR3 protein become a single entry with the most common DNA and genes. Here the sample has some 940,000 distinct CDR3 sequences; approximately 31% occur a single time. The leading ten clones occupy roughly 13% of the sample. The sample's treatment or condition label, in plain terms: in vitro stimulation with specific CMV peptide epitopes to enrich CMV-specific T cells. This material consisted of cultured CD8+ T cells from PBMCs, taken from culture after CMV antigen stimulation. Every receptor here comes from a human donor in good health (CMV status not recorded). Some clones in this sample may be carry-over from other donors' samples.

V gene TRBV25-1 combines with J gene TRBJ2-5; D tentatively reads TRBD1 or TRBD2 (6 bases each). V shed 0 bases and J shed 5 bases, with 13 bases lying between them. Germline V gene lookup returns CDR1 MGHDK and CDR2 SYGVNS. This CDR3 comprises 15 residues. The CDR3 bases are TGTGCCAGCAGTGAATACGGGGGCCCGCGGGAGACCCAGTACTTC. This gives the protein CASSEYGGPRETQYF. Full variable domain (missing parts from reference TRBV25-1 and TRBJ2-5): EADIYQTPRYLVIGTGKKITLECSQTMGHDKMYWYQQDPGMELHLIHYSYGVNSTEKGDLSSESTVSRIRTEHFPLTLESARPSHTSQYLCASSEYGGPRETQYFGPGTRLLVL.

The genes are TRBV7-8 and TRBJ2-5, with D unclear. CDR3 length: 13 residues. CDR1 SGHVS and CDR2 FQNEAQ come from the germline V gene. The germline V and J ends were trimmed by 0 bases and 5 bases, with 7 bases remaining between them. CDR3 loop: CASSLAIRETQYF. The DNA of the CDR3 is TGTGCCAGCAGCTTAGCTATACGGGAGACCCAGTACTTC.

In its sample, this clonotype was seen many times. This rearrangement joins TRBV7-2 to TRBJ2-2, with D perhaps TRBD2 (6 bases). Looked up from germline, CDR1 is SGHTA and CDR2 is FQGNSA. The CDR3 is 15 amino acids. The ends were cut back, 2 bases at V and 4 bases at J, with 11 bases in the middle. CDR3 region: CASSLTGRSTGELFF. CDR3 DNA: TGTGCCAGCAGCTTAACTGGGAGGAGCACCGGGGAGCTGTTTTTT. The full variable domain, with the rest looked up from reference TRBV7-2 and TRBJ2-2, is GAGVSQSPSNKVTEKGKDVELRCDPISGHTALYWYRQSLGQGLEFLIYFQGNSAPDKSGLPSDRFSAERTGGSVSTLTIQRTQQEDSAVYLCASSLTGRSTGELFFGEGSRLTVL.

V and J are TRBV10-3 and TRBJ1-5; 7 positions match TRBD1. There are 16 residues in the CDR3. Germline values: CDR1 ENHRY, CDR2 SYGVKD. V dropped 3 bases and J dropped 6; count of bases not matched to a gene: 11. The CDR3 nucleotides are TGTGCCATCAGTGACCTTGACAGGGCGGGGAGTCAGCCCCAGCATTTT. Its translation is CAISDLDRAGSQPQHF.

This sequence joins TRBV7-6 and TRBJ1-1; D is unclear. Germline V gene data show CDR1 as SGHVS and CDR2 as FNYEAQ. CDR3 length: 13 amino acids. With 7 bases removed from V and 1 base from J, the gap between germline ends came to 10 bases. For the CDR3, the DNA is TGTGCCAGCACCGAAACAGAGAACACTGAAGCTTTCTTT. Translated: CASTETENTEAFF.

This clonotype was counted many times. The rearrangement links TRBV7-9 to TRBJ1-2; 8 bases map to TRBD1. Germline trimming cut 2 bases from V and 0 bases from J; bases unmatched to any gene: 11. This CDR3 has 18 residues. CDR1 SEHNR and CDR2 FQNEAQ come from the germline V gene (reference sequence). Here the CDR3 DNA reads TGTGCCAGCAGCTTATATGCCCGAGGGACAGGCACTAACTATGGCTACACCTTC. It encodes CASSLYARGTGTNYGYTF.

The chain recombines TRBV12-3 or TRBV12-4 with TRBJ1-1; D unresolved. There are 13 residues in the CDR3. The V end was cut by 3 bases, the J end by 4 bases, with 9 bases between. The CDR3 DNA is TGTGCCAGCAGTTTTCAGGTAGCCACTGAAGCTTTCTTT. This sequence encodes CASSFQVATEAFF.

The rearrangement links TRBV2 to TRBJ2-1, with TRBD1 matching over 7 bases. The CDR3 runs 13 residues. Unmatched junction bases numbered 11, after V lost 11 bases and J lost 7 bases. Germline values: CDR1 SNHLY, CDR2 FYNNEI. The CDR3 loop reads CAATPGTENEQFF. DNA of the CDR3: TGTGCCGCAACCCCGGGGACAGAGAATGAGCAGTTCTTC.

This clonotype was recorded many times. Sequence at one end of the junction differs from germline and may be a read error. V gene TRBV7-7 combines with J gene TRBJ2-1; tentatively, D is TRBD1 (5 bases). Germline CDR1 is SSHAT and CDR2 is FNYEAQ (reference sequence). The CDR3 consists of 14 residues. For the CDR3, the DNA is TGTGCTAGCAGCTTAGTAAGGGGCCACAATGAGCAGTTCTTC. It is translated as CASSLVRGHNEQFF.

V usage is TRBV15 and J usage is TRBJ1-6; the match to TRBD1 covers 8 bases. This CDR3 region has 14 residues. With 3 bases clipped from V and 9 bases from J, the junction kept 4 bases outside the gene matches. CDR1 is LNHNV, CDR2 YYDKDF, per germline (reference sequence). This CDR3 is CATSSTGGLSPLHF. For the CDR3, the DNA is TGTGCCACCAGCAGTACAGGGGGGCTTTCACCCCTCCACTTT.

This clonotype has more than one count but fewer than ten. The chain links TRBV11-2 to TRBJ2-1; 10 bases are shared with TRBD1. Germline lookup yields CDR1 SGHAT and CDR2 FQNNGV. Germline trimming cut 6 bases from V and 0 bases from J; bases unmatched to any gene: 17. The CDR3 covers 20 residues. CDR3 sequence reads: CASRGRGDRGPRASYNEQFF. The CDR3 coding sequence is TGTGCCAGCAGGGGGAGGGGGGACAGGGGCCCCCGGGCCTCCTACAATGAGCAGTTCTTC.

V usage is TRBV2 and J usage is TRBJ2-7; no reliable D call. V gave up 8 bases and J gave up 1 base, with 15 bases separating them. Germline CDR1 SNHLY, CDR2 FYNNEI. There are 14 residues in the CDR3. The CDR3 DNA follows: TGTGCCAGCTACAAGACCGGGCCTTCCTACGAGCAGTACTTC. This sequence encodes CASYKTGPSYEQYF.

This clonotype was recorded many times. The chain links TRBV5-1 to TRBJ2-3; D ambiguous. This CDR3 is built from 13 residues. Per the germline V gene, CDR1 is SGHRS and CDR2 is YFSETQ. V lost 3 bases, J lost 4 bases, and 9 bases lay in between. This chain's CDR3 is CASSSRGSDTQYF. CDR3 DNA sequence: TGCGCCAGCAGCTCCAGAGGCTCAGATACGCAGTATTTT.

The DNA of the CDR3 is TGTGCCAGCAGACAGATAATGAACACTGAAGCTTTCTTT. It specifies CASRQIMNTEAFF. The J gene is TRBJ1-1, the V gene TRBV28; D is uncertain. V lost 6 bases, J lost 0 bases, and 8 bases lay in between. This CDR3 contains 13 residues. Germline CDR1 reads MDHEN; CDR2 reads SYDVKM.

The rearrangement uses TRBV19 and TRBJ2-1, with 7 bases matching TRBD2. This CDR3 contains 16 residues. Germline V gives CDR1 LNHDA, CDR2 SQIVND (reference sequence). V trimming: 1 base; J trimming: 0 bases; junction bases outside the gene matches: 3. Here the CDR3 reads CASSIVGGVSYNEQFF. CDR3 sequence (DNA): TGTGCCAGTAGTATAGTTGGGGGGGTCTCCTACAATGAGCAGTTCTTC. Full variable domain (rest looked up from reference TRBV19 and TRBJ2-1): DGGITQSPKYLFRKEGQNVTLSCEQNLNHDAMYWYRQDPGQGLRLIYYSQIVNDFQKGDIAEGYSVSREKKESFPLTVTSAQKNPTAFYLCASSIVGGVSYNEQFFGPGTRLTVL.

This clonotype appeared many times. The chain recombines TRBV6-4 with TRBJ1-3, with 9 bases lining up with TRBD1. Germline CDR1 is MRHNA and CDR2 is SNTAGT. After removal of 6 bases from V and 4 bases from J, the junction contained 7 bases not matched to a gene. The CDR3 runs to 15 residues. The chain's CDR3 is CASSITGGSGNTIYF. CDR3 DNA sequence: TGTGCCAGCAGCATAACAGGGGGCTCCGGAAACACCATATATTTT.

As to this clonotype: Relative to the germline gene, one junction end is altered; a read error may explain this. The chain recombines TRBV11-2 with TRBJ1-2, with unresolved D. The CDR3 is made up of 15 amino acids. The germline V gene encodes CDR1 SGHAT and CDR2 FQNNGV. CDR3 amino acids: CVSSLDGGGRYGYTF. CDR3 in DNA: TGTGTCAGCAGCTTAGATGGCGGAGGGAGGTATGGCTACACCTTC.

Many counts were recorded for this clonotype. This chain joins TRBV12-3 or TRBV12-4 and TRBJ1-2; the D is unclear. The CDR3 length is 14 residues. V was pared by 7 bases and J by 3 bases, with 15 bases between. Here the CDR3 reads CASTHPGSYYGYTF. CDR3 coding DNA: TGTGCCAGCACCCATCCGGGATCCTACTATGGCTACACCTTC.

V usage is TRBV2 and J usage is TRBJ1-5; a weak D match, TRBD1 (5 bases). Trimming took 7 bases from V and 4 from J, leaving 11 bases between them. There are 13 residues in the CDR3. Germline CDR1 reads SNHLY; CDR2 reads FYNNEI. The DNA for the CDR3 is TGTGCCAGCATGGGCAGGGATAATCAGCCCCAGCATTTT. Translated: CASMGRDNQPQHF.

The CDR3 DNA sequence: TGTGCCAGCGGGGGACAGGGAAGAATAGATACGCAGTATTTT. Its protein is CASGGQGRIDTQYF. J is TRBJ2-3 and V is TRBV19; 9 bases align to TRBD1. Germline CDR1 is LNHDA and CDR2 is SQIVND (reference sequence). This CDR3 has 14 amino acids. The V segment lost 9 bases and the J segment 5 bases; nucleotides outside the gene matches: 9. The full variable domain, its missing parts supplied by reference TRBV19 and TRBJ2-3, is DGGITQSPKYLFRKEGQNVTLSCEQNLNHDAMYWYRQDPGQGLRLIYYSQIVNDFQKGDIAEGYSVSREKKESFPLTVTSAQKNPTAFYLCASGGQGRIDTQYFGPGTRLTVL.

The table lists this clonotype with a few counts. V and J are TRBV7-8 and TRBJ2-1; TRBD2 aligns across 8 bases. The CDR3 is 16 residues long. Germline assignment: CDR1 SGHVS and CDR2 FQNEAQ. The J segment lost 5 bases and the V segment lost 5 bases, leaving 11 bases of the junction unmatched. The CDR3 protein is CASSNLGLAPHNEQFF. CDR3 sequence (DNA): TGTGCCAGCAGCAACCTTGGACTAGCTCCCCACAATGAGCAGTTCTTC.

This clonotype has more than one count but fewer than ten. This rearrangement joins TRBV7-3 to TRBJ1-4, with D maybe TRBD1 (6 bases). The CDR3 runs to 15 residues. The V end lost 5 bases, the J end lost 5 bases, and 15 bases lay between the germline ends. Germline assignment: CDR1 SGHTA and CDR2 FQGTGA. CDR3 residues: CASSIRDTRNEKLFF. The CDR3 DNA is TGTGCCAGCAGCATCCGGGACACACGGAATGAAAAACTGTTTTTT.

The CDR3 coding sequence is TGCGCCAGCAGCTCCAGGGTGTCGGAAGAGACCCAGTACTTC. Its protein product is CASSSRVSEETQYF. The chain recombines TRBV5-1 with TRBJ2-5, with D tentatively TRBD1 (5 bases). This CDR3 has 14 residues. The V end lost 3 bases, the J end lost 3 bases, and 12 bases lay between the germline ends. CDR1 and CDR2 (germline): SGHRS, YFSETQ.

The V call is TRBV20-1, the J call TRBJ2-1, with 9 bases aligning to TRBD1. The CDR3 runs to 17 residues. V dropped 3 bases and J dropped 2; count of bases not matched to a gene: 11. Germline V gene data show CDR1 as DFQATT and CDR2 as SNEGSKA (reference sequence). This CDR3 is CSARIPRTGVTYNEQFF. CDR3 bases: TGCAGTGCTAGGATCCCCCGGACAGGGGTAACCTACAATGAGCAGTTCTTC.

There are many counts of this clonotype. The chain couples TRBV7-9 to TRBJ1-6; the D is unclear. Germline CDR1 reads SEHNR; CDR2 reads FQNEAQ (reference sequence). The CDR3 covers 12 residues. Deletions cut 6 bases from V and 7 bases from J, with 7 bases between. In nucleotides, the CDR3 is TGTGCCAGCAGTTTGGGGAATTCACCCCTCCACTTT. Amino acids: CASSLGNSPLHF.

Ten or more counts support this clonotype. This chain links TRBV6-2 or TRBV6-3 with TRBJ2-5; a weak D match, TRBD2 (6 bases). Germline V lookup: CDR1 MNHEY, CDR2 SVGEGT. V lost 8 bases to trimming and J lost 1 base, with 20 bases between them. This CDR3 has 16 residues. CDR3 loop: CASGGYGGRLQETQYF. The CDR3 DNA reads TGTGCCAGCGGTGGGTACGGGGGACGCCTCCAAGAGACCCAGTACTTC.

V usage is TRBV6-6 and J usage is TRBJ1-2; TRBD1 aligns across 7 bases. The CDR3 spans 14 residues. V was clipped by 7 bases and J by 6 bases; unmatched bases: 11. CDR1 and CDR2 from the germline V gene are MNHNY and SVGAGI (reference sequence). This chain's CDR3 is CASMGAGGFDGYTF. CDR3 in DNA: TGTGCCAGCATGGGGGCAGGGGGTTTCGATGGCTACACCTTC.

This clonotype was found once. The chain joins TRBV20-1 to TRBJ2-1; D may match TRBD1 or TRBD2 (5 bases each). The CDR3 sequence is 14 residues long. Germline V gene data show CDR1 as DFQATT and CDR2 as SNEGSKA (reference sequence). V was shortened by 4 bases and J by 8 bases, with 18 bases between the two germline ends. CDR3 region: CSATGTAAWYEQFF. Written as DNA, the CDR3 is TGCAGTGCTACTGGGACGGCTGCTTGGTATGAGCAGTTCTTC.

This clonotype was detected a few times. The J gene is TRBJ2-7, the V gene TRBV6-2 or TRBV6-3, with 7 bases that match TRBD2. This CDR3 is built from 14 residues. Trimming removed 5 bases from V and 3 bases from J; junction bases left unmatched: 7. Germline CDR1 MNHEY, CDR2 SVGEGT. The CDR3 loop is CASSPRRGDYEQYV. The DNA of the CDR3 is TGTGCCAGCAGTCCCCGCCGGGGGGACTACGAGCAGTACGTC.